This entry is about one T cell receptor (beta chain). The target antigen is unknown. At one end, the junction sequence differs from germline, possibly due to a read error. The data stem from a study of cytomegalovirus exposure and HLA in healthy donors. Findings and limits, study-wide: Confirmation was obtained in vitro that a few CMV-associated chains are specific for CMV antigens.

Germline V gene data show CDR1 as SGHDT and CDR2 as YYEEEE. The CDR3 extends over 14 amino acids. PCR used 60 Vbeta primers and 13 Jbeta primers. Assay: immunoSEQ multiplex PCR; the TCRdb copy retains only in-frame clones and omits some. The repertoire includes about 93,000 clones, 82% of them detected once, and approximately 3.6% sits in the top ten. The origin of this receptor is a man aged 50 or older in good health and CMV-seronegative. Sequenced sample: PBMCs. This chain links TRBV5-6 with TRBJ1-2, with 7 bases aligning to TRBD1. The CDR3 region is CASSFLDRDHGYPF. The CDR3 coding sequence is TGTGCCAGCAGCTTCCTAGACAGGGATCATGGCTACCCCTTC. Full variable domain (missing parts from reference TRBV5-6 and TRBJ1-2): DAGVTQSPTHLIKTRGQQVTLRCSPKSGHDTVSWYQQALGQGPQFIFQYYEEEERQRGNFPDRFSGHQFPNYSSELNVNALLLGDSALYLCASSFLDRDHGYPFGSGTRLTVV.